This T cell receptor (beta chain) was identified in a study of cytomegalovirus exposure and HLA in healthy donors. The PCR was carried out with 60 Vbeta primers and 13 Jbeta primers. TCRdb's table, derived via immunoSEQ multiplex PCR, lists solely in-frame clones and lacks some. The table has approximately 100,000 clones, around 64% seen once; the top ten hold about 2.5%. The donors comprised healthy bone marrow donors. At collection, donors were nominally healthy, but unrecorded immune exposures were probable. From germline, CDR1 is LNHNV and CDR2 YYDKDF (reference sequence). The CDR3 totals 13 residues. Trimming stripped 0 bases from V and 7 bases from J, with 9 bases between.

The material sequenced was PBMCs. The chain is built from TRBV15 and TRBJ1-2; TRBD1 might be the D (5 bases). The origin of this receptor is a human donor in good health. For the CDR3, the DNA is TGTGCCACCAGCAGAGATTTTCAGGGTGGCTACACCTTC. It yields the protein CATSRDFQGGYTF.